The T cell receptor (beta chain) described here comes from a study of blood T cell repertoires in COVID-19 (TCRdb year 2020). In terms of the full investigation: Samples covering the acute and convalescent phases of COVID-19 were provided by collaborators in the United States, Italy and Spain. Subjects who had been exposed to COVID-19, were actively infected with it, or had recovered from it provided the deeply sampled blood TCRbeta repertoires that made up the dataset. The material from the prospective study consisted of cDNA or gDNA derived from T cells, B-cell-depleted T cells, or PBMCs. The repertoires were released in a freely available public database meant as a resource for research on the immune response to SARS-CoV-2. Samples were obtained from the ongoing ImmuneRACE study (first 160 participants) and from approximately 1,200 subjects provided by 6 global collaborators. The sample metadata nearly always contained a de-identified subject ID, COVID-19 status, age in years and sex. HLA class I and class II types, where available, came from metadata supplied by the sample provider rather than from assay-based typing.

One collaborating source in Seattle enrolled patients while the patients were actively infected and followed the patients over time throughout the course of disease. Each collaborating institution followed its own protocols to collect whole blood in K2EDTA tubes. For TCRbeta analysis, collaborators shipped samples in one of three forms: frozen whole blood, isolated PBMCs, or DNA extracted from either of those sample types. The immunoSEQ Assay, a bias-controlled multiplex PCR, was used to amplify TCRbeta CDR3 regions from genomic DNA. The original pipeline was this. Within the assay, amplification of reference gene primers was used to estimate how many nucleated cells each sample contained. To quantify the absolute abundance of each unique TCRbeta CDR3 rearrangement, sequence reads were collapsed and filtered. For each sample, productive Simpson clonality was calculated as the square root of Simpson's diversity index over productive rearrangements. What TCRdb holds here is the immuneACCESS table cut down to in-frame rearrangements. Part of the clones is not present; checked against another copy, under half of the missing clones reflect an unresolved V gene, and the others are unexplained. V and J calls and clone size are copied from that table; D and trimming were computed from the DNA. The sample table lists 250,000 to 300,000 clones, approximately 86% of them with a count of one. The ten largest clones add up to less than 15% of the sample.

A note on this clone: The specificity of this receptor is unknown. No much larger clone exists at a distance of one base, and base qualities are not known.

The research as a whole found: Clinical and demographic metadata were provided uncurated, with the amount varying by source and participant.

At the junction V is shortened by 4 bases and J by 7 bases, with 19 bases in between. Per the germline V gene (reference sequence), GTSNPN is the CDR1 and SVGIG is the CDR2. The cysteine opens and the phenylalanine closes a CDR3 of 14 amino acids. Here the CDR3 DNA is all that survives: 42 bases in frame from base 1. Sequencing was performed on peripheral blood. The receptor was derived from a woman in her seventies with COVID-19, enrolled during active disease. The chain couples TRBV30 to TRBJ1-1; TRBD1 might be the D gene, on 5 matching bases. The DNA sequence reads TGTGCCTGGATGGATGGGAGGGGAACGAGTGAAGCTTTCTTT. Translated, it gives CAWMDGRGTSEAFF.